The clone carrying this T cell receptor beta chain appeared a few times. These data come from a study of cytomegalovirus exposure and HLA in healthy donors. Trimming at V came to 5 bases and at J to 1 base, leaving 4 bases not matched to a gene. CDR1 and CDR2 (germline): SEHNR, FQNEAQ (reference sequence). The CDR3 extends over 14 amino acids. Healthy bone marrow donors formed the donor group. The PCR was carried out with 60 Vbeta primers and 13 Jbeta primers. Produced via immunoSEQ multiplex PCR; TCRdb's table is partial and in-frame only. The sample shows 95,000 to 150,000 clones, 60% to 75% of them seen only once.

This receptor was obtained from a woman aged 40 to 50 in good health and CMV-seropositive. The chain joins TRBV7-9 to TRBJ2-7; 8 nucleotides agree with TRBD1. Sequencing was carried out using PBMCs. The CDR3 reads CASSPTGESYEQYF. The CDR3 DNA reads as TGTGCCAGCAGCCCGACAGGGGAGTCCTACGAGCAGTACTTC.